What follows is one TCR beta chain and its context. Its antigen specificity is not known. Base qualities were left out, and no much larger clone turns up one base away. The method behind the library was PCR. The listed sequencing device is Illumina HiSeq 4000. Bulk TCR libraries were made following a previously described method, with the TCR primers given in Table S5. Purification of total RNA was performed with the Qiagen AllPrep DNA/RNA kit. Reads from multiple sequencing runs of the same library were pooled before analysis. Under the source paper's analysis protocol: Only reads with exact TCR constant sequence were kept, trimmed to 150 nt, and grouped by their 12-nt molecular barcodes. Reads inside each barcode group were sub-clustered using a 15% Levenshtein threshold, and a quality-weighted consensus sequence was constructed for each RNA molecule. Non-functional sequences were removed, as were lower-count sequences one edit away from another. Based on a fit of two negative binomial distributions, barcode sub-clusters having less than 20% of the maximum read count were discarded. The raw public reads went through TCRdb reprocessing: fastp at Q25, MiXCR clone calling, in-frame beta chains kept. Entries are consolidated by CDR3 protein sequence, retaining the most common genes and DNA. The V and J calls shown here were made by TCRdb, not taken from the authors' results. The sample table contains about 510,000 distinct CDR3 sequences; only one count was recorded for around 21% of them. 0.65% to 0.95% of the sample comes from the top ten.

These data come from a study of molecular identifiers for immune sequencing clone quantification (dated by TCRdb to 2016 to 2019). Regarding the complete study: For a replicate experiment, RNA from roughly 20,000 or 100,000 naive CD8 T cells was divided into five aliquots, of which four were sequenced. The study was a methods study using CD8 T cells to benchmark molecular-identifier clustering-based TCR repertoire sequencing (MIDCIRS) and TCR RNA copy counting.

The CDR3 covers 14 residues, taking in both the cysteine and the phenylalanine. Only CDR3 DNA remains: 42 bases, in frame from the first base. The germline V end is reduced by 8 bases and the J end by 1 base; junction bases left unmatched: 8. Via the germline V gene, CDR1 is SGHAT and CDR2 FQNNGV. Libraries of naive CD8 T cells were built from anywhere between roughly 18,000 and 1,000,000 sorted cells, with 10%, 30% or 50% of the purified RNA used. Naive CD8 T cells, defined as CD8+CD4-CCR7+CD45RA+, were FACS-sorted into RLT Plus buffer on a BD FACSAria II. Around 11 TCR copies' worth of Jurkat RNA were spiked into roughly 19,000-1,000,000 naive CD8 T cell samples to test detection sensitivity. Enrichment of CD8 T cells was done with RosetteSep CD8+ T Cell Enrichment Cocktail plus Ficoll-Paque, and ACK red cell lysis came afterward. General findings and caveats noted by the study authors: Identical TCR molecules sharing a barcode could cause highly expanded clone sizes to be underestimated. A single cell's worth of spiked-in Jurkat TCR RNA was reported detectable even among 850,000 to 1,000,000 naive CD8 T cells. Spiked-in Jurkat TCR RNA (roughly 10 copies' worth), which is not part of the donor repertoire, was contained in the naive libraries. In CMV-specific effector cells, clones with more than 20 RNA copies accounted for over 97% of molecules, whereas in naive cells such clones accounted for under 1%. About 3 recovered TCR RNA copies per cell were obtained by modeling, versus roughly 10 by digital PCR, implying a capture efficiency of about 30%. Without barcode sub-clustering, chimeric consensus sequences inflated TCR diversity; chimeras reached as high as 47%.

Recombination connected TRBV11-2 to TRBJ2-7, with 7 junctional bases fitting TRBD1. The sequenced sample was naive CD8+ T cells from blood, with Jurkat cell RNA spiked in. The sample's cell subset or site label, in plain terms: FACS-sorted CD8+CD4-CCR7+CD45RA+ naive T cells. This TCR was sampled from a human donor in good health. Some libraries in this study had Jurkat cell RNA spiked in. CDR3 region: CASLGRDSSYEQYF. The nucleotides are TGTGCCAGCCTGGGAAGGGACAGTTCCTACGAGCAGTACTTC.